This T cell receptor (beta chain) was found in a study of identifying expanded T cells in peripheral blood. Collection occurred without any documented infections or immune events in donors. Notes on the study in general: Over approximately two and four weeks, about 15 and 19 clones changed, versus approximately 1.2 between replicates. Variance in clone template counts between roughly 2-week samples significantly increased with total template count across all healthy donors.

This CDR3 contains 14 residues. V shed 7 bases and J shed 2 bases, with 12 bases lying between them. The germline V gene encodes CDR1 MNHNS and CDR2 SASEGT. This table comes from immunoSEQ multiplex PCR, and its TCRdb copy is limited to in-frame clones, with some not included. The repertoire includes 90,000 to 110,000 clones, about 87% of them detected once, and around 8.2% sits in the top ten. About this clone itself: Its antigen is unknown.

The TCR sequence derives from a person between 18 and 75 years old in good health. The chain is built from TRBV6-1 and TRBJ1-5, with a weak D call TRBD1 (5 bases). Sequencing was done on a sample of blood. For the CDR3, the DNA is TGTGCCAGCATATGGGGGGTCGGCAATCAGCCCCAGCATTTT. It codes for CASIWGVGNQPQHF.